The source of this TCR beta chain is a study of T cell responses to AZD1222 COVID-19 vaccine. Broader study findings: Nearly half of spike-specific TCRs reportedly target variant regions that are unmutated in the B.1.351 and B.1.1.7 variants. Spike-specific TCR breadth and depth rose after two AZD1222 doses. Spike as a whole was targeted by vaccine-associated CD4 TCRs, dominant at 160-218 and 743-854. Samples come after the peak T cell response, not at day 14.

Concerning this clone itself: Its target is not known.

Using immunoSEQ multiplex PCR, the repertoire was profiled, and TCRdb retains in-frame clones only, with some absent. This repertoire shows roughly 150,000 clones, about 91% found once; its top ten account for about 3.4%. The TCR was taken from an adult in good health. Source: peripheral blood, taken on day 0 of MenACWY control vaccination.

The CDR3 loop is CASSLNQGAYEQYF. In DNA, the CDR3 is TGTGCCAGCAGCTTAAATCAGGGAGCCTACGAGCAGTACTTC. The V call is TRBV7-9, the J call TRBJ2-7, with D perhaps matching TRBD1 or TRBD2 (5 bases each). The CDR3 length is 14 residues. The germline V and J ends were trimmed by 2 bases and 2 bases, with 10 bases remaining between them. Germline CDR1 and CDR2: SEHNR and FQNEAQ (reference sequence).